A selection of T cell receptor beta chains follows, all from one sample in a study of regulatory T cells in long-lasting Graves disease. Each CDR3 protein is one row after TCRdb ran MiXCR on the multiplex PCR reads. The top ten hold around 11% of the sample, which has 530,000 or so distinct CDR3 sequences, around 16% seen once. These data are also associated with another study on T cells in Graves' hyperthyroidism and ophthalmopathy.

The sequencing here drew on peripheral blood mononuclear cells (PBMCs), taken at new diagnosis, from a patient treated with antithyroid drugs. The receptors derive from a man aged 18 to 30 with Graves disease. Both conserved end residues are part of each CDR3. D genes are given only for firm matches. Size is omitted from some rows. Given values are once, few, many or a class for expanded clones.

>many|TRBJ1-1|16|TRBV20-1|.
CSATTFGVGLNTEAFF
TGCAGTGCTACTACTTTCGGGGTGGGTCTTAACACTGAAGCTTTCTTT
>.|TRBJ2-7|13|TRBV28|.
CASSVTGFYEQYF
TGTGCCAGCAGTGTAACCGGGTTCTACGAGCAGTACTTC
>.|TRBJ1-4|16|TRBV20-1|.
CSALYWTEQRNEKQFF
TGCAGTGCTTTATATTGGACTGAGCAGCGTAATGAAAAACAGTTTTTT
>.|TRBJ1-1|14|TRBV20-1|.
CSAVYMTVNTEAFF
TGCAGTGCTGTCTATATGACAGTGAACACTGAAGCTTTCTTT
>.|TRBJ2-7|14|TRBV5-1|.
CASSTKDSRVEQHF
TGCGCCAGCAGCACGAAGGACAGCCGAGTAGAGCAGCACTTC
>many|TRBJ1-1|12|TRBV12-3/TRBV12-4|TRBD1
CASILGGQKAFF
TGTGCCAGCATCCTTGGGGGACAGAAAGCTTTCTTT
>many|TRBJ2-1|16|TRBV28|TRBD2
CASSFPLAGDDNEQFF
TGTGCCAGCAGTTTTCCGCTAGCGGGAGACGACAATGAGCAGTTCTTC
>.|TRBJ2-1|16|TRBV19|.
CASSDPGTPTRVEQFF
TGTGCCAGTAGTGACCCCGGGACTCCGACCCGCGTAGAGCAGTTCTTC
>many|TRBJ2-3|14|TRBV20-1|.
CSAIRIGRPDTQYF
TGCAGTGCTATTCGGATTGGGAGGCCAGATACGCAGTATTTT
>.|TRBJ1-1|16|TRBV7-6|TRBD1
CASSGRTGRGNTEAFF
TGTGCCAGCAGCGGTAGGACAGGCCGTGGAAACACTGAAGCTTTCTTT
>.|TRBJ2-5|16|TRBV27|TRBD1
CASSLILGQGAETQYF
TGTGCCAGCAGTTTAATCTTGGGGCAGGGGGCGGAGACCCAGTACTTC
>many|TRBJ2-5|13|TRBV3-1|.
CASSQASKETQYF
TGTGCCAGCAGCCAAGCTAGTAAGGAGACCCAGTACTTC
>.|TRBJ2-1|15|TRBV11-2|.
CASSSTSGHYNEQFF
TGTGCCAGCAGCTCGACCAGCGGGCACTACAATGAGCAGTTCTTC
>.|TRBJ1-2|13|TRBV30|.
CAWSIGGTGGYTF
TGTGCCTGGAGTATAGGGGGGACGGGGGGCTACACCTTC
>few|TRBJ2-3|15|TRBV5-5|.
CASSSGGRSTDTQYF
TGTGCCAGCAGCTCGGGCGGCAGAAGCACAGATACGCAGTATTTT
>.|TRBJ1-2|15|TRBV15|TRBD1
CATSSMPGQNYGYTF
TGTGCCACCAGCTCAATGCCGGGACAGAACTATGGCTACACCTTC
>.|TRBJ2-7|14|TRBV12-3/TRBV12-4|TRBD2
CASSPGRTSGEQYF
TGTGCCAGCAGCCCCGGCAGGACTAGCGGCGAGCAGTACTTC
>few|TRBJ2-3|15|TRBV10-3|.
CAISGSPGSTDTQYF
TGTGCCATCAGTGGCAGCCCGGGGAGCACAGATACGCAGTATTTT
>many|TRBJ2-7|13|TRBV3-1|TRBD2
CASSRGGIYEQYF
TGTGCCAGCAGCCGGGGGGGAATCTACGAGCAGTACTTC
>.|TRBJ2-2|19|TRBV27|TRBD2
CASSRGLAGGWMNTGKLFF
TGTGCCAGCAGCCGGGGACTAGCGGGAGGTTGGATGAACACCGGGAAGCTGTTTTTT
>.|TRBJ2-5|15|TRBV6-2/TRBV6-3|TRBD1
CASSDLQGFGETQYF
TGTGCCAGCAGTGACTTACAGGGGTTTGGAGAGACCCAGTACTTC
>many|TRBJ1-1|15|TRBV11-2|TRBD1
CASSPDRGVNTEAFF
TGTGCCAGCAGCCCGGACAGGGGGGTTAACACTGAAGCTTTCTTT
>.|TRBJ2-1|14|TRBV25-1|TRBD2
CASSYGTSGREQFF
TGTGCCAGCAGCTACGGGACTAGCGGGAGAGAGCAGTTCTTC
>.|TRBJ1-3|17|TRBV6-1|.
CASSEFGGRNSGNTIYF
TGTGCCAGCAGTGAATTCGGGGGACGGAACTCTGGAAACACCATATATTTT
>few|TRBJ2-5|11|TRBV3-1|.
CASSRRGTQYF
TGTGCCAGCAGCCGGCGCGGGACCCAGTACTTC
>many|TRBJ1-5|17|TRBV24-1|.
CATSDLEGPSCNQPQHF
TGTGCCACCAGTGATTTGGAGGGACCGAGTTGCAATCAGCCCCAGCATTTT
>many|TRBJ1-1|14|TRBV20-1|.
CSATRGGRNTEAFF
TGCAGTGCTACCCGCGGGGGCAGGAACACTGAAGCTTTCTTT
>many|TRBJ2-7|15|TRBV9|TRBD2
CASSVGTSGTYEQYF
TGTGCCAGCAGCGTAGGGACTAGCGGAACCTACGAGCAGTACTTC
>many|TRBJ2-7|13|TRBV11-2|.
CASSLLQGNEQYF
TGTGCCAGCAGCTTACTACAGGGTAACGAGCAGTACTTC
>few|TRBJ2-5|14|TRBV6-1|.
CASSEVIAEETQYF
TGTGCCAGCAGTGAAGTGATAGCAGAAGAGACCCAGTACTTC
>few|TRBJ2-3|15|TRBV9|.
CASSASHDPTDTQYF
TGTGCCAGCAGCGCAAGTCATGATCCCACAGATACGCAGTATTTT
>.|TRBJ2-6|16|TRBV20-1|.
CSALLTGSSGANVLTF
TGCAGTGCCCTTTTAACAGGGTCCTCTGGGGCCAACGTCCTGACTTTC
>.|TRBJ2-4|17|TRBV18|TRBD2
CASSLGTNAYAKNIQYF
TGTGCCAGCTCACTGGGGACTAACGCCTACGCCAAAAACATTCAGTACTTC
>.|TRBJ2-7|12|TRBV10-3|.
CAISDGRTEQYF
TGTGCCATCAGTGATGGGCGCACCGAGCAGTACTTC
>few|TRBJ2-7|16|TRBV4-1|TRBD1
CASSQEMGDRGYEQYF
TGCGCCAGCAGCCAAGAAATGGGAGACAGGGGCTACGAGCAGTACTTC
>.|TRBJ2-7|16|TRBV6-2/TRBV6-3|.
CASSAAPDSRFYEQYF
TGTGCCAGCAGTGCAGCTCCGGACAGCCGCTTCTACGAGCAGTACTTC
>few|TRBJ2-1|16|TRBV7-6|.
CASSLTDRFLDNEQFF
TGTGCCAGCAGCTTAACAGACCGATTCCTGGACAATGAGCAGTTCTTC
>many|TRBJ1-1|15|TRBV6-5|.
CASSYLSSGRRAAFF
TGTGCCAGCAGTTACCTATCATCAGGGAGGCGGGCGGCTTTCTTT
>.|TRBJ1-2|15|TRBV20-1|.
CSVLEGVEGLGGYTF
TGCAGTGTTCTAGAGGGGGTGGAGGGACTCGGTGGCTACACCTTC
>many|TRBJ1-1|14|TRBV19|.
CASKAPFGDTEAFF
TGTGCCAGTAAAGCCCCGTTTGGGGACACTGAAGCTTTCTTT
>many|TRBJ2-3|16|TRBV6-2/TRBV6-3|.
CASSLTRIGRGDTQYF
TGTGCCAGCAGTTTAACCAGGATTGGGCGGGGAGATACGCAGTATTTT
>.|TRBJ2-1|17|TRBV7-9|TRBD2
CASSLAGLAELYNEQFF
TGTGCCAGCAGCTTGGCGGGACTAGCGGAACTCTACAATGAGCAGTTCTTC
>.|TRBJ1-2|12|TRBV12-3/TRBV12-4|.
CASSLDPYGYTF
TGTGCCAGCAGTCTTGACCCCTATGGCTACACCTTC
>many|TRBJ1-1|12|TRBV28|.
CASSSLGTEAFF
TGTGCCAGCAGTAGCCTGGGCACTGAAGCTTTCTTT
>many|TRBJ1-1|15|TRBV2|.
CASRLYGGGHTEAFF
TGTGCCAGCAGGCTATATGGTGGAGGGCACACTGAAGCTTTCTTT
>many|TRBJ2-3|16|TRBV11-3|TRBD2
CASSTGLAGDTDTQYF
TGTGCCAGCAGTACGGGACTAGCGGGAGATACAGATACGCAGTATTTT
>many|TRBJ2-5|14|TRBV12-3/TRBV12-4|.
CASSFRKGSGTQYF
TGTGCCAGCAGTTTTCGGAAGGGGTCGGGGACCCAGTACTTC
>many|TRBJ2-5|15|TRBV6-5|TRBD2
CASSYSSGSSETQYF
TGTGCCAGCAGTTACTCGAGCGGGAGTTCGGAGACCCAGTACTTC
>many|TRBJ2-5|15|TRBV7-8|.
CASSLFGVVGETQYF
TGTGCCAGCAGCTTATTCGGGGTAGTGGGAGAGACCCAGTACTTC
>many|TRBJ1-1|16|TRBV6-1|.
CASTPPRIGWNTEAFF
TGTGCCAGCACCCCCCCGAGGATCGGGTGGAACACTGAAGCTTTCTTT
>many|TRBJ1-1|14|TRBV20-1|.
CSARDRRGNTEAFF
TGCAGTGCTAGAGACCGAAGGGGGAACACTGAAGCTTTCTTT
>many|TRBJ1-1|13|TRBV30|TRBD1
CAWAGTGYTEAFF
TGTGCCTGGGCTGGGACAGGGTACACTGAAGCTTTCTTT
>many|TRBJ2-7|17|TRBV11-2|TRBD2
CASSLDPSGRVPREQYF
TGTGCCAGCAGCTTAGATCCGAGCGGGAGGGTACCGAGGGAGCAGTACTTC
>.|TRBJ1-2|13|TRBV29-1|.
CSAREASNYGYTF
TGCAGCGCCAGGGAAGCTTCTAACTATGGCTACACCTTC
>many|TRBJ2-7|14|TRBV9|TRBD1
CASSATGEDDEQYF
TGTGCCAGCAGCGCGACAGGGGAAGACGACGAGCAGTACTTC
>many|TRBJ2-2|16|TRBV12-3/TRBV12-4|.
CASSRGTFPNTGELFF
TGTGCCAGCAGTCGCGGAACCTTCCCGAACACCGGGGAGCTGTTTTTT
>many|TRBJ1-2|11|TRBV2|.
CASNRGDGYTF
TGTGCCAGCAACCGGGGCGATGGCTACACCTTC